This T cell receptor beta chain comes out of a study of T-cell memory formation after mild COVID-19. This clonotype was observed a few times. TCRdb ran MiXCR on the 5' RACE reads and lists one entry per CDR3 protein. This sample carries more than 250,000 distinct CDR3 sequences, 16% of them seen once, and the ten largest clones take around 20%. The TCR comes from a man aged 18 to 30 who had mild COVID-19 (a few samples of this study predate the infection). Cell type and time point are not known. The sample taken for sequencing was PBMCs or a T cell subset sorted from them (not recorded which).

The CDR3 sequence is CASSLWHGLQETQYF. As DNA, the CDR3 is TGTGCCAGCAGTTTATGGCACGGGCTCCAAGAGACCCAGTACTTC. The gene calls are TRBV28 and TRBJ2-5; unclear D gene. This CDR3 has 15 amino acids. The V end lost 0 bases, the J end lost 1 base, and 9 bases lay between the germline ends. Germline V gene data show CDR1 as MDHEN and CDR2 as SYDVKM. Supplemented by reference TRBV28 and TRBJ2-5, the full variable domain reads DVKVTQSSRYLVKRTGEKVFLECVQDMDHENMFWYRQDPGLGLRLIYFSYDVKMKEKGDIPEGYSVSREKKERFSLILESASTNQTSMYLCASSLWHGLQETQYFGPGTRLLVL.